This T cell receptor beta chain was observed in a study of T cell responses to AZD1222 COVID-19 vaccine. Study-level findings and limits: Baseline seropositivity occurred in only 5 to 7 AZD1222 recipients. The repertoires were collected only after the peak T cell response. Targets within unmutated variant regions were reportedly found for nearly half of spike-specific TCRs. Among the donors, most were white British and more were female, and clonal diversity was possibly underestimated.

Trimming cost V 3 bases and J 6 bases, with 16 bases left between them. The CDR3 is 15 residues long. Germline V gene lookup returns CDR1 WNHNN and CDR2 SYGVQD (reference sequence). The method was immunoSEQ multiplex PCR; TCRdb's version includes in-frame clones alone and lacks a portion of them. The table shows about 170,000 clones, with around nine tenths occurring only once. On this clone itself: The antigen remains undetermined.

This material consisted of peripheral blood, taken on day 0 of AZD1222 vaccination. The TCR comes from an adult in good health. The rearrangement uses TRBV10-1 and TRBJ2-3; D may be TRBD2 (6 bases). The CDR3, as DNA: TGCGCCAGCAGTGACTATAGCGGACCCCCCGATACGCAGTATTTT. This codes for CASSDYSGPPDTQYF.